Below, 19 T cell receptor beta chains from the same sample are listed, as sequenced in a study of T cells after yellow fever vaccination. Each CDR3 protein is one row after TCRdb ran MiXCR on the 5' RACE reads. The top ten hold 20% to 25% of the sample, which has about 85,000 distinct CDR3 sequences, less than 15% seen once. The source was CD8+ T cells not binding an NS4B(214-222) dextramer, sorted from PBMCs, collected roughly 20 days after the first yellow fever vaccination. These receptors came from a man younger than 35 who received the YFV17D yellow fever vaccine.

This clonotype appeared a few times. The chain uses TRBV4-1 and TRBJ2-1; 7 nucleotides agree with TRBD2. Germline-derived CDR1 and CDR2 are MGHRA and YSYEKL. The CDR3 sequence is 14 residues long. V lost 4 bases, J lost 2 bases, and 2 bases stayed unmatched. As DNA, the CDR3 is TGCGCCAGCAGCCGGGGGGGGGCCTACAATGAGCAGTTCTTC. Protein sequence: CASSRGGAYNEQFF.

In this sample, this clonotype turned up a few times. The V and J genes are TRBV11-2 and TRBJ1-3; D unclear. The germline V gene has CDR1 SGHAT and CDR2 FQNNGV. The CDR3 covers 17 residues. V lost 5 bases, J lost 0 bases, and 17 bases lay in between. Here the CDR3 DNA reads TGTGCCAGCAGCGCGTTCCCCCAGCCAAACTCTGGAAACACCATATATTTT. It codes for CASSAFPQPNSGNTIYF.

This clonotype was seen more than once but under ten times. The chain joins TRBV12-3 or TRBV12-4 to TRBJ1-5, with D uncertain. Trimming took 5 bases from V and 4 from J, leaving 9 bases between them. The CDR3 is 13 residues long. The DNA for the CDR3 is TGTGCCAGCAGTCCGTCAAATAATCAGCCCCAGCATTTT. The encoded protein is CASSPSNNQPQHF.

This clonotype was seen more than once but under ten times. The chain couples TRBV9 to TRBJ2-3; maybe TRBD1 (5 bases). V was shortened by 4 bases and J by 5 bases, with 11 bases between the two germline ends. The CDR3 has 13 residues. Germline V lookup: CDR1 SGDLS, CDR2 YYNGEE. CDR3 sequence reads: CASSKGAEDTQYF. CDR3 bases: TGTGCCAGCAGCAAAGGGGCCGAAGATACGCAGTATTTT.

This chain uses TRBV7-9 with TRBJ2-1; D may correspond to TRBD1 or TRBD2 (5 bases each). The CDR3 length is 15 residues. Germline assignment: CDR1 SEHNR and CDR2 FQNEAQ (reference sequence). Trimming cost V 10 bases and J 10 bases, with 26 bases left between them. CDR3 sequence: CATNRDGSPPVEQFF. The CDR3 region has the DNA TGTGCCACCAACCGGGACGGCAGCCCCCCAGTGGAGCAGTTCTTC.

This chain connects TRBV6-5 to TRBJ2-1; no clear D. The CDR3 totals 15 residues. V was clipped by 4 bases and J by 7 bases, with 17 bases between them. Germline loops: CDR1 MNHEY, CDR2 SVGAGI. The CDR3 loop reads CASSLDQYLENEQFF. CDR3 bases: TGTGCCAGCAGTTTGGACCAGTATTTGGAGAATGAGCAGTTCTTC.

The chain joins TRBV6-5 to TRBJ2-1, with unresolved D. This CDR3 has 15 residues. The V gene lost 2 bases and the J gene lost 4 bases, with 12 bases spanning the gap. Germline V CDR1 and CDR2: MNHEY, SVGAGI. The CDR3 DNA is TGTGCCAGCAGTTACACCCAGGAACAGTACAATGAGCAGTTCTTC. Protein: CASSYTQEQYNEQFF.

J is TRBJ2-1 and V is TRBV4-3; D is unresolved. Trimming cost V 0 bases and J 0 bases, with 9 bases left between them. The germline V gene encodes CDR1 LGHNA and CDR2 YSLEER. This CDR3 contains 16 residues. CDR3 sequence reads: CASSQDHSSSYNEQFF. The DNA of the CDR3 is TGCGCCAGCAGCCAAGATCACTCGAGCTCCTACAATGAGCAGTTCTTC.

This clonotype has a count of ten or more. CDR3 protein: CASRQLSTGELFF. DNA of the CDR3: TGTGCCAGCAGGCAATTGAGCACCGGGGAGCTGTTTTTT. J is TRBJ2-2 and V is TRBV6-5, with no clear D. Per the germline V gene, CDR1 is MNHEY and CDR2 is SVGAGI. Trimming left V 6 bases short and J 4 bases short, with 9 bases between. The CDR3 is 13 amino acids.

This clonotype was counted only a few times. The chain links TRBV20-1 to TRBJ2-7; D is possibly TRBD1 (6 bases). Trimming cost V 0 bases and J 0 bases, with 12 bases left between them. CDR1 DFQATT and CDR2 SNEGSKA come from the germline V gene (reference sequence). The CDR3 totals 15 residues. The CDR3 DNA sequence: TGCAGTGCTAGAGATCCTGGACAGCCCTCCTACGAGCAGTACTTC. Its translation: CSARDPGQPSYEQYF.

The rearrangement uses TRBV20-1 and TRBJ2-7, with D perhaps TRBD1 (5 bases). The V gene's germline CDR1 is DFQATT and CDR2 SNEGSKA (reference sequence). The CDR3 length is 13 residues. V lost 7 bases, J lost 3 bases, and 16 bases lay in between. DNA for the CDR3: TGCAGTGTGACAACAGGTCAGGACTACGAGCAGTACTTC. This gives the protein CSVTTGQDYEQYF.

The CDR3 bases are TGTGCCACCCCCGGACTAGCGGGGGGGGATGAGCAGTTCTTC. Its translation is CATPGLAGGDEQFF. This chain joins TRBV6-1 and TRBJ2-1; the match to TRBD2 covers 15 bases. In germline, CDR1 is MNHNS, CDR2 SASEGT. Trimming removed 10 bases from V and 8 bases from J; junction bases left unmatched: 6. The CDR3 is 14 amino acids.

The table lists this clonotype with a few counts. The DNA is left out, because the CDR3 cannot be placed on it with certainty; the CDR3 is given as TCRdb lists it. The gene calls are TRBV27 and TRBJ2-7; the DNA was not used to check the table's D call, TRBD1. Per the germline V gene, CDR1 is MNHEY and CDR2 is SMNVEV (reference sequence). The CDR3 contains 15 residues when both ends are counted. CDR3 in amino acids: CASSFGAGSAYEQYF.

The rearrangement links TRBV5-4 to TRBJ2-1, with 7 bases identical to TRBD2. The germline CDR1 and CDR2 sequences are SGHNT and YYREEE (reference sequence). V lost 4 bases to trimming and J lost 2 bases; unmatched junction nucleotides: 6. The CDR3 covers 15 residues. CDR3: CASSGSAGAYNEQFF. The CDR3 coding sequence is TGTGCCAGCAGCGGGAGCGCGGGGGCCTACAATGAGCAGTTCTTC.

The CDR3 bases are TGCAGTGCTAGAGATTCGGGGGGCAATGGCATGAACACTGAAGCTTTCTTT. Its translation: CSARDSGGNGMNTEAFF. The rearrangement joins TRBV20-1 to TRBJ1-1; a possible D gene is TRBD1 (6 bases). There are 17 residues in the CDR3. Germline V gives CDR1 DFQATT, CDR2 SNEGSKA (reference sequence). Trimming took 0 bases from V and 0 from J, leaving 17 bases between them.

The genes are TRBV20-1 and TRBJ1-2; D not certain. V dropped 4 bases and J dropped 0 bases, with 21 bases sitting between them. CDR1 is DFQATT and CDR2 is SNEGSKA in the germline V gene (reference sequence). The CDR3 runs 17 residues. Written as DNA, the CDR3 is TGCAGTGCTACAATTCCCGGAGGTTCGTTAGCTAACTATGGCTACACCTTC. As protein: CSATIPGGSLANYGYTF.

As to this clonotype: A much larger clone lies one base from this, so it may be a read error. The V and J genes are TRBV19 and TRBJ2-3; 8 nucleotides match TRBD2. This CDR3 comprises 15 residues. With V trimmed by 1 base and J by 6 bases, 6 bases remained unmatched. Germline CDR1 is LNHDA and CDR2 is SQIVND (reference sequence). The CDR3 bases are TGTGCCAGTAGTATAGCATGGACTAGCCCCGATACGCAGTATTTT. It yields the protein CASSIAWTSPDTQYF.

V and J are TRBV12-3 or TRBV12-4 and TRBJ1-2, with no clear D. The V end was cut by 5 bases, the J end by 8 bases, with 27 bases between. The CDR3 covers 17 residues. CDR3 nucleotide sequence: TGTGCCAGCAGTCCCGATGCTCTACCCAATCACTCTCAGGGCTACACCTTC. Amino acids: CASSPDALPNHSQGYTF.

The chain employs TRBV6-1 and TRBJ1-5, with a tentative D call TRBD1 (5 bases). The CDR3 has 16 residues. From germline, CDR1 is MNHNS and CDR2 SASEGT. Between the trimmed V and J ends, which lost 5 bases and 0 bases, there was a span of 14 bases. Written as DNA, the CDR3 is TGTGCCAGCAGTCCCGGGACGGGGCCTAGCAATCAGCCCCAGCATTTT. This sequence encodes CASSPGTGPSNQPQHF.